One and the same sample provided the 28 T cell receptor beta chains below, sequenced in a study of T-cell memory formation after mild COVID-19. TCRdb analysed the 5' RACE reads with MiXCR anew, one entry per CDR3 protein. The table records hundreds of thousands of distinct CDR3 sequences, approximately 15% of them present only once. The sequencing input was PBMCs or a T cell subset sorted from them (not recorded which). These receptors were collected from an adult woman who had mild COVID-19 (a few samples of this study predate the infection). Cell type and time point are not known.

This clonotype was picked up many times. The gene calls are TRBV18 and TRBJ1-1, with 8 bases matching TRBD1. The CDR3 spans 14 residues. From germline, CDR1 is KGHSH and CDR2 LQKENI. Losses at the gene ends were 8 bases for V and 1 base for J; bases not matched to a gene: 6. CDR3: CASSPDRGNTEAFF. For the CDR3, the DNA is TGTGCCAGCAGCCCCGACAGGGGGAACACTGAAGCTTTCTTT.

A single count supports this clonotype. This chain connects TRBV20-1 to TRBJ2-7; TRBD1 aligns across 7 bases. V lost 3 bases to trimming and J lost 3 bases; unmatched junction nucleotides: 5. The CDR3 loop spans 13 amino acids. The germline V gene encodes CDR1 DFQATT and CDR2 SNEGSKA (reference sequence). In DNA, the CDR3 is TGCAGTGCTAGGGAGACAGGGAGCTACGAGCAGTACTTC. Protein product: CSARETGSYEQYF.

This clonotype showed up just a few times. The rearrangement joins TRBV18 to TRBJ1-6; 7 nucleotides line up with TRBD1. CDR1 and CDR2 (germline): KGHSH, LQKENI. This CDR3 is 15 amino acids long. J lost 7 bases, V lost 2 bases, and 5 bases had no gene match. CDR3 region: CASSPSQGRNSPLHF. The DNA for the CDR3 is TGTGCCAGCTCACCATCACAGGGGAGGAATTCACCCCTCCACTTT.

This clonotype was detected many times. The chain recombines TRBV18 with TRBJ2-1; TRBD2 matches at 9 bases. Germline trimming cut 0 bases from V and 7 bases from J; bases unmatched to any gene: 4. CDR1 and CDR2 (germline): KGHSH, LQKENI. The CDR3 is 15 amino acids. CDR3 residues: CASSPPSGGVNEQFF. The CDR3 DNA sequence: TGTGCCAGCTCACCACCTAGCGGGGGTGTAAATGAGCAGTTCTTC.

This chain joins TRBV20-1 and TRBJ2-5, with a weak D call TRBD2 (5 bases). The CDR3 length is 14 residues. Germline V gives CDR1 DFQATT, CDR2 SNEGSKA (reference sequence). With 6 bases removed from V and 4 bases from J, the gap between germline ends came to 18 bases. This chain's CDR3 is CSALNGVWGETQYF. CDR3 nucleotide sequence: TGCAGTGCACTGAACGGGGTTTGGGGAGAGACCCAGTACTTC.

The chain couples TRBV7-2 to TRBJ1-1, with D hard to call. Germline CDR1 and CDR2: SGHTA and FQGNSA. This CDR3 is built from 15 residues. The germline V and J ends were trimmed by 4 bases and 1 base, with 13 bases remaining between them. The chain's CDR3 is CASSSVLGKNTEAFF. CDR3 coding DNA: TGTGCCAGCAGCTCCGTACTGGGAAAGAACACTGAAGCTTTCTTT.

This clonotype was picked up a small number of times. The chain recombines TRBV5-1 with TRBJ2-3; 14 positions match TRBD2. This CDR3 region has 16 residues. The junction had 3 bases not matched to a gene; V was cut back by 3 bases and J by 3 bases. Germline CDR1 is SGHRS and CDR2 is YFSETQ. CDR3 in amino acids: CASSSTSGGATDTQYF. CDR3 nucleotides: TGCGCCAGCAGCTCGACTAGCGGGGGGGCAACAGATACGCAGTATTTT. The whole variable domain, remainder taken from reference TRBV5-1 and TRBJ2-3, is KAGVTQTPRYLIKTRGQQVTLSCSPISGHRSVSWYQQTPGQGLQFLFEYFSETQRNKGNFPGRFSGRQFSNSRSEMNVSTLELGDSALYLCASSSTSGGATDTQYFGPGTRLTVL.

The rearrangement uses TRBV7-6 and TRBJ2-7, with 8 positions matching TRBD1. Germline values: CDR1 SGHVS, CDR2 FNYEAQ. With V trimmed by 3 bases and J by 5 bases, 6 bases remained unmatched. CDR3 size: 14 residues. The CDR3 reads CASSFGDRGNEQYF. As DNA, the CDR3 is TGTGCCAGCAGCTTTGGAGACAGGGGAAACGAGCAGTACTTC.

The chain joins TRBV12-3 or TRBV12-4 to TRBJ2-3, with 8 bases matching TRBD2. V was clipped by 2 bases and J by 4 bases; unmatched bases: 8. The CDR3 contains 16 residues. The CDR3 is CASSLRASGSPDTQYF. The DNA for the CDR3 is TGTGCCAGCAGTTTACGGGCTAGCGGGTCACCAGATACGCAGTATTTT.

The chain uses TRBV4-1 and TRBJ2-7; TRBD1 agrees at 8 bases. From germline, CDR1 is MGHRA and CDR2 YSYEKL. This CDR3 has 16 residues. With 3 bases clipped from V and 1 base from J, the junction kept 8 bases outside the gene matches. DNA for the CDR3: TGCGCCAGCAGCCACAGGCAGGGGGCGATATCCTACGAGCAGTACTTC. As protein: CASSHRQGAISYEQYF.

The chain joins TRBV3-1 to TRBJ1-1, with a weak D call TRBD1 (5 bases). Germline V gene lookup returns CDR1 LGHDT and CDR2 YNNKEL (reference sequence). The CDR3 runs to 15 residues. The ends were cut back, 2 bases at V and 0 bases at J, with 10 bases in the middle. The CDR3 protein is CASSQTGVMNTEAFF. DNA of the CDR3: TGTGCCAGCAGCCAAACGGGGGTAATGAACACTGAAGCTTTCTTT.

The chain's CDR3 is CASSRGQLYNEQFF. The DNA of the CDR3 is TGCGCCAGCAGCCGGGGACAATTATACAATGAGCAGTTCTTC. The J gene is TRBJ2-1, the V gene TRBV4-3; tentative D call: TRBD1 (6 bases). The CDR3 totals 14 residues. Per the germline V gene, CDR1 is LGHNA and CDR2 is YSLEER. The V and J ends lost 4 bases and 4 bases respectively, with 11 bases between them.

This clonotype showed up just a few times. This chain uses TRBV7-9 with TRBJ2-7, with D possibly matching TRBD1 (6 bases). CDR3 length: 14 residues. Between the trimmed V and J ends, which lost 5 bases and 4 bases, there was a span of 15 bases. CDR1 SEHNR and CDR2 FQNEAQ come from the germline V gene (reference sequence). The CDR3 DNA reads TGTGCCAGCAGCCCAAGGGCAGGGGTTTACGAGCAGTACTTC. Its translation: CASSPRAGVYEQYF.

V gene TRBV20-1 combines with J gene TRBJ1-5; D is uncertain. Germline CDR1 DFQATT, CDR2 SNEGSKA (reference sequence). CDR3 length: 15 residues. With 0 bases removed from V and 6 bases from J, the gap between germline ends came to 15 bases. The DNA for the CDR3 is TGCAGTGCTAGAGATTTGCGGACCGACGCTCAGCCCCAGCATTTT. It translates to CSARDLRTDAQPQHF.

This clonotype was counted between two and nine times. The genes are TRBV4-1 and TRBJ2-2; tentative D call: TRBD2 (5 bases). Germline-derived CDR1 and CDR2 are MGHRA and YSYEKL. The V and J ends lost 3 bases and 7 bases respectively, with 12 bases between them. CDR3 size: 14 residues. CDR3 DNA: TGCGCCAGCAGCCATGGCAGCGGCGGCGGGGAGCTGTTTTTT. Protein sequence: CASSHGSGGGELFF.

V and J are TRBV12-3 or TRBV12-4 and TRBJ1-1, with 10 nucleotides matching TRBD1. V shed 4 bases, J shed 11 bases, and the junction held 16 bases outside the gene matches. The CDR3 extends over 16 amino acids. This chain's CDR3 is CASSSYSRGDRGPAFF. The CDR3 DNA is TGTGCCAGCAGTTCCTACAGCCGGGGGGACAGGGGCCCTGCTTTCTTT.

Only a few counts were recorded for this clonotype. The gene calls are TRBV29-1 and TRBJ2-1, with TRBD1 matching over 7 bases. This CDR3 has 14 residues. V lost 7 bases, J lost 1 base, and 7 bases stayed unmatched. CDR1 and CDR2 from the germline V gene are SQVTM and ANQGSEA. The CDR3: CSARGGQSYNEQFF. In DNA, the CDR3 is TGCAGCGCTAGAGGGGGACAGTCCTACAATGAGCAGTTCTTC.

This clonotype occurred once. V gene TRBV4-3 combines with J gene TRBJ2-5; 11 nucleotides agree with TRBD2. Losses at the gene ends were 1 base for V and 5 bases for J; bases not matched to a gene: 6. CDR1 is LGHNA, CDR2 YSLEER, per germline. The CDR3 loop spans 16 amino acids. The CDR3 here is CASSQVPTSGAETQYF. The CDR3 DNA reads TGCGCCAGCAGCCAAGTTCCGACTAGCGGGGCGGAGACCCAGTACTTC.

This clonotype has just a few counts. J is TRBJ1-4 and V is TRBV15; D is unclear. The CDR3 is made up of 16 amino acids. V was shortened by 1 base and J by 0 bases, with 9 bases between the two germline ends. The germline V gene encodes CDR1 LNHNV and CDR2 YYDKDF (reference sequence). The CDR3 is CATSRGRSATNEKLFF. The CDR3 region has the DNA TGTGCCACCAGCAGAGGCCGTAGCGCAACTAATGAAAAACTGTTTTTT.

This clonotype has more than one count but fewer than ten. The V call is TRBV19, the J call TRBJ2-5; TRBD1 might be the D (6 bases). Germline CDR1 LNHDA, CDR2 SQIVND (reference sequence). The CDR3 has 13 amino acids. Trimming shortened V by 5 bases and J by 4 bases, and 11 bases separated the two germline ends. This chain's CDR3 is CASSQQGTETQYF. The CDR3, as DNA: TGTGCCAGTAGTCAACAGGGCACAGAGACCCAGTACTTC.

This clonotype came up a few times. The chain has TRBV15 and TRBJ2-1, with 12 bases aligning to TRBD1. The CDR3 loop spans 15 amino acids. Unmatched junction bases numbered 7, after V lost 5 bases and J lost 8 bases. The germline gives CDR1 LNHNV, CDR2 YYDKDF (reference sequence). This chain's CDR3 is CATSGTGGRFDEQFF. In nucleotides, the CDR3 is TGTGCCACCAGCGGGACAGGGGGCAGGTTCGATGAGCAGTTCTTC. Combining the CDR3 with reference TRBV15 and TRBJ2-1 gives the whole variable domain DAMVIQNPRYQVTQFGKPVTLSCSQTLNHNVMYWYQQKSSQAPKLLFHYYDKDFNNEADTPDNFQSRRPNTSFCFLDIRSPGLGDTAMYLCATSGTGGRFDEQFFGPGTRLTVL.

The V call is TRBV29-1, the J call TRBJ2-2; D is undetermined. This CDR3 is built from 13 residues. The germline gives CDR1 SQVTM, CDR2 ANQGSEA. The V end lost 5 bases, the J end lost 0 bases, and 7 bases lay between the germline ends. The CDR3 DNA follows: TGCAGCGTTTCGGATCCGAACACCGGGGAGCTGTTTTTT. It yields the protein CSVSDPNTGELFF.

Remarks on this clonotype: A clone one base away is much larger, so this may be a read error. The chain carries TRBV28 and TRBJ2-7; D possibly corresponds to TRBD1 (6 bases). Germline assignment: CDR1 MDHEN and CDR2 SYDVKM. This CDR3 contains 12 residues. The ends were cut back, 6 bases at V and 2 bases at J, with 8 bases in the middle. The CDR3 is CASSRTAYEQYF. The CDR3 coding sequence is TGTGCCAGCAGCCGGACAGCCTACGAGCAGTACTTC.

This clonotype turned up a few times. J is TRBJ2-1 and V is TRBV6-2 or TRBV6-3; the match to TRBD2 covers 9 bases. Germline CDR1 is MNHEY and CDR2 is SVGEGT. This CDR3 is built from 16 residues. V trimming: 6 bases; J trimming: 7 bases; junction bases outside the gene matches: 13. The DNA of the CDR3 is TGTGCCAGCAGATCCGCCCGCGGGGGGGCGTTGAATGAGCAGTTCTTC. Translated, it gives CASRSARGGALNEQFF.

This clonotype was observed a handful of times. The V call is TRBV6-5, the J call TRBJ1-4; TRBD1 aligns across 11 bases. This CDR3 region has 14 residues. The trim removed 5 bases at V and 8 bases at J, leaving 4 bases unmatched. Germline values: CDR1 MNHEY, CDR2 SVGAGI. In DNA, the CDR3 is TGTGCCAGCAGTGGACAGGGGGCGAGAGAAAAACTGTTTTTT. This gives the protein CASSGQGAREKLFF.

The chain joins TRBV6-6 to TRBJ2-7, with a tentative D call TRBD1 (5 bases). The CDR3 has 11 amino acids. CDR1 and CDR2 (germline): MNHNY, SVGAGI (reference sequence). Trimming shortened V by 8 bases and J by 7 bases, and 12 bases separated the two germline ends. In DNA form, the CDR3 reads TGTGCCAGCTCAGGGCCAGTGGAGCAGTACTTC. This sequence encodes CASSGPVEQYF.

This clonotype was counted between two and nine times. This rearrangement joins TRBV10-3 to TRBJ2-2; D call uncertain. The CDR3 runs to 11 residues. Germline assignment: CDR1 ENHRY and CDR2 SYGVKD. With 3 bases removed from V and 7 bases from J, the gap between germline ends came to 3 bases. The CDR3 DNA reads as TGTGCCATCAGTGAAGTCGGGGAGCTGTTTTTT. Translation gives CAISEVGELFF.

The V call is TRBV5-1, the J call TRBJ1-4; TRBD1 agrees at 7 bases. This CDR3 is built from 14 residues. Trimming took 4 bases from V and 3 from J; bases not matched to a gene: 3. Per germline, CDR1 SGHRS and CDR2 YFSETQ. Here the CDR3 reads CASSQGQPNEKLFF. The CDR3 DNA reads as TGCGCCAGCAGCCAGGGACAGCCTAATGAAAAACTGTTTTTT.